This passage covers 22 T cell receptor beta chains from one sample sequenced in a study of regulatory T cells in long-lasting Graves disease. In building TCR beta libraries, iRepertoire HTBI primers were used together with Arm-PCR of CDR3 regions. TCRdb independently ran MiXCR on the multiplex PCR reads; one entry per CDR3 protein. The table records approximately 350,000 distinct CDR3 sequences, around 11% of them present only once. Specified time point: newly diagnosed GD, antithyroid drugs for less than 3 months. The TCR library was prepared using RNA isolated from PBMCs. These same records also appear under a second study, on T cells in Graves' hyperthyroidism and ophthalmopathy.

The sample consisted of peripheral blood mononuclear cells (PBMCs), taken at new diagnosis, from a patient treated with antithyroid drugs. These receptors were taken from a woman aged 18-30 years with Graves disease.

In its sample, this clonotype was seen many times. V usage is TRBV20-1 and J usage is TRBJ2-1; the match to TRBD1 covers 7 bases. Germline V lookup: CDR1 DFQATT, CDR2 SNEGSKA (reference sequence). The junction had 9 bases not matched to a gene; V was cut back by 0 bases and J by 4 bases. CDR3 length equals 16 residues. In nucleotides, the CDR3 is TGCAGTGCTAGAGAGAGGGACAGAACTTATTACAATGAGCAGTTCTTC. It codes for CSARERDRTYYNEQFF.

This clonotype was found many times. The chain joins TRBV27 to TRBJ2-1; 11 nucleotides line up with TRBD1. The CDR3 contains 18 residues. V was pared by 4 bases and J by 7 bases, with 15 bases of the junction left unmatched. Per the germline V gene, CDR1 is MNHEY and CDR2 is SMNVEV (reference sequence). As DNA, the CDR3 is TGTGCCAGCAGTTGGATAACGACCGGGACAGGGGGTAGTAATGAGCAGTTCTTC. It encodes CASSWITTGTGGSNEQFF.

This clonotype showed up many times. The chain employs TRBV2 and TRBJ1-2, with 10 bases lining up with TRBD1. The CDR3 length is 14 residues. Per germline, CDR1 SNHLY and CDR2 FYNNEI. V was clipped by 8 bases and J by 5 bases; unmatched bases: 8. CDR3 nucleotides: TGTGCCAGCCGGCGGACAGGGGGTAAATATGGCTACACCTTC. Amino acids: CASRRTGGKYGYTF.

This CDR3 reads CSASPPSGGSLGGYTF. CDR3 coding DNA: TGCAGTGCTAGCCCCCCTTCTGGTGGGTCTTTGGGTGGCTACACCTTC. J is TRBJ1-2 and V is TRBV20-1, with D unclear. The length of the CDR3 is 16 residues. Germline assignment: CDR1 DFQATT and CDR2 SNEGSKA (reference sequence). Trimming stripped 3 bases from V and 7 bases from J, with 24 bases between.

This clonotype was seen ten or more times. The genes are TRBV6-1 and TRBJ1-3, with a tentative D call TRBD1 (5 bases). The V gene lost 8 bases and the J gene lost 0 bases, with 11 bases spanning the gap. Germline-derived CDR1 and CDR2 are MNHNS and SASEGT. The CDR3 extends over 14 amino acids. CDR3 bases: TGTGCCAGCCGGGACGGATTCTCTGGAAACACCATATATTTT. It codes for CASRDGFSGNTIYF.

This clonotype was found a few times. This may be a read error, as it is one base from a much larger clone. The CDR3 region is CASSLTSGDTDTQYF. CDR3 nucleotide sequence: TGTGCCAGCAGCTTGACTAGCGGGGACACAGATACGCAGTATTTT. The V and J genes are TRBV7-9 and TRBJ2-3; 11 bases are a match to TRBD2. The CDR3 is 15 residues long. Losses at the gene ends were 3 bases for V and 2 bases for J; bases not matched to a gene: 1. The V gene's germline CDR1 is SEHNR and CDR2 FQNEAQ (reference sequence).

This clonotype was counted between two and nine times. The genes are TRBV4-2 and TRBJ2-5; possible D gene TRBD2, 6 bases. CDR1 LGHNA and CDR2 YNFKEQ come from the germline V gene. Trimming cost V 3 bases and J 3 bases, with 14 bases left between them. This CDR3 is 15 amino acids long. This chain's CDR3 is CASSQAGSGKETQYF. For the CDR3, the DNA is TGTGCCAGCAGCCAGGCGGGATCCGGGAAAGAGACCCAGTACTTC.

A word on this clonotype: Given a much more abundant clone one base away, this may be a read error. CDR3 DNA: TGTGCCAGCAGCCGTTGGCCCGGGGGGCTCGGGGGCTACACCTTC. It codes for CASSRWPGGLGGYTF. The chain links TRBV28 to TRBJ1-2; tentatively, D is TRBD1 (6 bases). Trimming removed 6 bases at V and 8 bases at J, with 22 bases between. Germline loops: CDR1 MDHEN, CDR2 SYDVKM. The CDR3 has 15 residues.

This CDR3 reads CASSYRIGLAGGSTDTQYF. The CDR3 DNA reads TGTGCCAGCAGTTACAGGATCGGACTAGCGGGGGGTTCTACAGATACGCAGTATTTT. V and J are TRBV6-9 and TRBJ2-3; 14 bases agree with TRBD2. Germline CDR1 MNHGY, CDR2 SVAAGI. This CDR3 spans 19 amino acids. V lost 3 bases to trimming and J lost 3 bases; unmatched junction nucleotides: 11.

This clonotype was seen ten or more times. CDR3 region: CASRRTASYNEQFF. The DNA of the CDR3 is TGTGCCAGCAGAAGGACAGCCTCCTACAATGAGCAGTTCTTC. This chain connects TRBV6-2 or TRBV6-3 to TRBJ2-1; D is perhaps TRBD1 (6 bases). There are 14 residues in the CDR3. The germline V gene has CDR1 MNHEY and CDR2 SVGEGT. V lost 6 bases to trimming and J lost 0 bases, with 9 bases between them.

Details on this clonotype: This likely comes from a read error, as the CDR3 has no conserved phenylalanine or tryptophan at its end. The gene calls are TRBV18 and TRBJ2-2, with 7 bases identical to TRBD1. This CDR3 spans 15 amino acids. Trimming removed 5 bases from V and 3 bases from J; junction bases left unmatched: 6. The germline V gene has CDR1 KGHSH and CDR2 LQKENI. CDR3 nucleotide sequence: TGTGCCAGCTCAGCCGGGACAGCCGACACCGGGGAGCTGTTTTCT. This sequence encodes CASSAGTADTGELFS.

This clonotype was found many times. The genes are TRBV4-3 and TRBJ2-1, with unresolved D. V was pared by 0 bases and J by 8 bases, with 11 bases between. The germline CDR1 and CDR2 sequences are LGHNA and YSLEER. This CDR3 is built from 14 residues. The CDR3 coding sequence is TGCGCCAGCAGCCAAGAGATCCGAGGACATGAGCAGTTCTTC. Amino acids: CASSQEIRGHEQFF.

The chain couples TRBV7-2 to TRBJ2-3, with 10 bases that match TRBD2. V lost 5 bases, J lost 4 bases, and 6 bases stayed unmatched. Germline V gives CDR1 SGHTA, CDR2 FQGNSA. The length of the CDR3 is 15 residues. This CDR3 reads CASSPSSGGPDTQYF. DNA of the CDR3: TGTGCCAGCAGCCCTTCTAGCGGGGGCCCAGATACGCAGTATTTT.

With respect to this clonotype: A much bigger clone sits one base away, suggesting this may be a read error. The V gene is TRBV20-1, the J gene TRBJ2-2, with 7 bases aligning to TRBD1. The germline CDR1 and CDR2 sequences are DFQATT and SNEGSKA (reference sequence). This CDR3 has 14 amino acids. CDR3 residues: CGANPGQLTGELFF. CDR3 nucleotide sequence: TGCGGTGCTAATCCGGGACAGCTCACCGGGGAGCTGTTTTTT.

This clonotype showed up many times. The V and J genes are TRBV29-1 and TRBJ1-2; 9 bases are shared with TRBD1. V lost 7 bases and J lost 3; bases outside the gene matches: 0. The length of the CDR3 is 11 residues. CDR1 is SQVTM, CDR2 ANQGSEA, per germline. The CDR3 DNA follows: TGCAGCGGACAGGGGGACTATGGCTACACCTTC. As protein: CSGQGDYGYTF.

This clonotype showed up just a few times. This chain uses TRBV12-3 or TRBV12-4 with TRBJ2-3, with TRBD2 matching over 9 bases. V dropped 2 bases and J dropped 0; count of bases not matched to a gene: 3. The CDR3 covers 16 residues. CDR3 sequence: CASSLLAGPSTDTQYF. The CDR3 DNA sequence: TGTGCCAGCAGTTTACTAGCGGGACCTAGCACAGATACGCAGTATTTT.

In this sample, this clonotype turned up many times. The V call is TRBV6-2 or TRBV6-3, the J call TRBJ2-3; 9 nucleotides align to TRBD2. CDR1 is MNHEY, CDR2 SVGEGT, per germline. The CDR3 runs 18 residues. J was trimmed by 1 base and V by 5 bases; bases with no gene match: 13. The CDR3 DNA is TGTGCCAGCAGTCCCCGGTTGGTGCTAGCGGGGCGCACAGATACGCAGTATTTT. Translated: CASSPRLVLAGRTDTQYF.

This clonotype was seen many times. The chain has TRBV7-9 and TRBJ1-1; D not certain. V dropped 5 bases and J dropped 1 base, with 17 bases sitting between them. CDR1 and CDR2 from the germline V gene are SEHNR and FQNEAQ (reference sequence). This CDR3 spans 16 amino acids. DNA for the CDR3: TGTGCCAGCAGCCCTACCGTACTCGATGCGAACACTGAAGCTTTCTTT. The encoded protein is CASSPTVLDANTEAFF.

This clonotype was seen more than once but under ten times. V usage is TRBV7-9 and J usage is TRBJ1-1; 8 nucleotides align to TRBD1. Germline V lookup: CDR1 SEHNR, CDR2 FQNEAQ (reference sequence). The CDR3 consists of 16 residues. V gave up 5 bases and J gave up 7 bases; unmatched junction bases: 15. Written as DNA, the CDR3 is TGTGCCAGCAGCCCTACAGGGGGAATTATAAGCGATGAAGCTTTCTTT. Its translation: CASSPTGGIISDEAFF.

This rearrangement joins TRBV6-5 to TRBJ2-2, with 16 bases fitting TRBD2. Germline V lookup: CDR1 MNHEY, CDR2 SVGAGI. After removal of 4 bases from V and 4 bases from J, the junction contained 3 bases not matched to a gene. The CDR3 has 17 residues. The CDR3 nucleotides are TGTGCCAGCAGTTTAGGGACTAGCGGGAGGGCCACCGGGGAGCTGTTTTTT. Protein sequence: CASSLGTSGRATGELFF.

This clonotype was observed many times. The V and J genes are TRBV2 and TRBJ2-7, with TRBD2 identical over 8 bases. With V trimmed by 2 bases and J by 4 bases, 7 bases remained unmatched. CDR1 and CDR2 (germline): SNHLY, FYNNEI. The CDR3 covers 15 residues. The DNA of the CDR3 is TGTGCCAGCAGTGAATCTCCGGGACTAGTTTACGAGCAGTACTTC. Translation gives CASSESPGLVYEQYF.

The chain is built from TRBV29-1 and TRBJ2-1, with 8 bases fitting TRBD1. The germline V gene encodes CDR1 SQVTM and CDR2 ANQGSEA. The length of the CDR3 is 14 residues. The V and J ends lost 5 bases and 4 bases, in that order; junction bases with no gene match: 7. The CDR3, as DNA: TGCAGCGTTCGGGGGACAGGACCATACAATGAGCAGTTCTTC. This sequence encodes CSVRGTGPYNEQFF.